The sequence of this T cell receptor (beta chain) was determined in a study of blood T cell repertoires in COVID-19 (dated by TCRdb to about 2020). Looking at the study overall: Samples covering the acute and convalescent phases of COVID-19 were provided by collaborators in the United States, Italy and Spain. Where HLA class I and class II types were available, the types were taken from metadata supplied by the sample provider, not from assay-based typing. Sample metadata almost always included a de-identified subject ID, COVID-19 status, age in years and sex. The prospective study material was composed of cDNA or gDNA derived from T cells, B-cell-depleted T cells, or PBMCs. The repertoires were made available in a free public database intended to serve as a resource for research on the immune response to SARS-CoV-2. Samples came from the ongoing ImmuneRACE study (first 160 participants) plus 1,254 subjects from 6 global collaborators. The dataset comprised deeply sampled blood TCRbeta repertoires from subjects exposed to, actively infected with, or recovered from COVID-19.

Details on this clone: It has no known antigen specificity. The sample holds no much larger clone one base away, and base qualities are not on file.

The immunoSEQ Assay, a bias-controlled multiplex PCR, was used to amplify TCRbeta CDR3 regions from genomic DNA. Per the original workflow: Nucleated cell counts per sample were estimated from amplification of reference gene primers within the assay. Sequence reads were collapsed and filtered to measure the absolute abundance of every unique TCRbeta CDR3 rearrangement. Productive Simpson clonality was computed per sample as the square root of Simpson's diversity index over productive rearrangements. Imported from immuneACCESS, the table was reduced by TCRdb to in-frame sequences with V and J called. These copies leave out some clones; in studies compared against another copy, an unresolved V gene accounts for under half, and the cause of the remainder is not known. From that table come the V and J calls and clone size; the DNA was used to work out D and trimming. The sample table lists fewer than 150,000 clones, approximately 81% of them with a count of one. Roughly an eighth of the sample belongs to the ten largest clones.

Results the study describes overall, beyond this receptor: How much clinical and demographic metadata was included differed by source and by participant, and the metadata was provided uncurated.

A second Seattle source provided samples from volunteer blood donors who had recovered from COVID-19. Each collaborating institution followed its own protocols to collect whole blood in K2EDTA tubes. For TCRbeta analysis, collaborator samples were shipped as frozen whole blood, as isolated PBMCs, or as DNA extracted from either sample type. Relative to germline, V is missing 4 bases and J is missing 8 bases, with 15 bases of the junction outside any gene match. Taken from cysteine to phenylalanine, the CDR3 has 16 residues. Kept here is only the CDR3 DNA, which spans 48 bases and is read in frame from base 1. The germline V gene (reference sequence) specifies MNHNY as CDR1 and SVGAGI as CDR2.

The chain uses TRBV6-6 and TRBJ1-1; 8 bases in between match TRBD1. This receptor was identified in a woman aged 25 to 39 who had recovered from COVID-19. Sequenced material: peripheral blood. The CDR3: CASSSNGQGGSGEAFF. The nucleotide sequence is given as TGTGCCAGCAGTTCTAATGGACAGGGCGGTTCGGGGGAAGCTTTCTTT.